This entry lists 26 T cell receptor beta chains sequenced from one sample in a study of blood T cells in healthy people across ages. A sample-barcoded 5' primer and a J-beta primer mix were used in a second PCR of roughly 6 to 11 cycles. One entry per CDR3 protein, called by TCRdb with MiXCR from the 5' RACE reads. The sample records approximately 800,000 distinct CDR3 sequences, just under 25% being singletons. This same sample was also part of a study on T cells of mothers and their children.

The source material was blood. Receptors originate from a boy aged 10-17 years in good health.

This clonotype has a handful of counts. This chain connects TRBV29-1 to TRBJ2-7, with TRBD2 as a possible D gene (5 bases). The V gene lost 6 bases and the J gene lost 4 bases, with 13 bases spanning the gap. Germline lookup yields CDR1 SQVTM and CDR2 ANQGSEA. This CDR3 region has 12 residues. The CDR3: CSVTPGEYEQYF. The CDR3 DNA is TGCAGCGTGACCCCCGGGGAGTACGAGCAGTACTTC.

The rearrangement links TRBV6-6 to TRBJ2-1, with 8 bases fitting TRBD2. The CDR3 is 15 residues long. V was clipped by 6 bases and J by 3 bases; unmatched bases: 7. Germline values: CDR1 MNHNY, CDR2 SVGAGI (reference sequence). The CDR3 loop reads CASSTSGGGYNEQFF. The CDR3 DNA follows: TGTGCCAGCAGCACCAGCGGGGGAGGCTACAATGAGCAGTTCTTC.

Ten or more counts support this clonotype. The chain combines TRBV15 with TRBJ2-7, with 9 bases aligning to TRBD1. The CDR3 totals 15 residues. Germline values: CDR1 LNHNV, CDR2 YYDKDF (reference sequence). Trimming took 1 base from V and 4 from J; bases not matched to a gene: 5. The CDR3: CATSRVGTGRYEQYF. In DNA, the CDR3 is TGTGCCACCAGCAGAGTGGGGACAGGGAGGTACGAGCAGTACTTC.

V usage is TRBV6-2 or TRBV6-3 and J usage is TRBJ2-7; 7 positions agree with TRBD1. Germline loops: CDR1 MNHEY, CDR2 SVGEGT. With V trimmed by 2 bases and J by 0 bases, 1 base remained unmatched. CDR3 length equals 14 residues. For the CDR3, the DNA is TGTGCCAGCAGTTACGACAGGGCCTCCTACGAGCAGTACTTC. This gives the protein CASSYDRASYEQYF.

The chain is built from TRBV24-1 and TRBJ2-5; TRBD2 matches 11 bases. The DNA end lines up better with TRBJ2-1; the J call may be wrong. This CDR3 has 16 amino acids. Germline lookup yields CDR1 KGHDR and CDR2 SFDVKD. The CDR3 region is CATSDRFLGLAGEQFF. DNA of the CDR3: TGTGCCACCAGTGATCGATTCCTTGGACTAGCGGGCGAGCAGTTCTTC.

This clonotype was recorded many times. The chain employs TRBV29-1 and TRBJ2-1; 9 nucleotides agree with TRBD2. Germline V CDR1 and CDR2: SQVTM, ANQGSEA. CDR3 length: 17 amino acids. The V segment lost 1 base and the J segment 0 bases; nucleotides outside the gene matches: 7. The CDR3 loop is CSVEGGLALSSYNEQFF. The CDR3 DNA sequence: TGCAGCGTTGAAGGGGGACTAGCCCTGAGCTCCTACAATGAGCAGTTCTTC.

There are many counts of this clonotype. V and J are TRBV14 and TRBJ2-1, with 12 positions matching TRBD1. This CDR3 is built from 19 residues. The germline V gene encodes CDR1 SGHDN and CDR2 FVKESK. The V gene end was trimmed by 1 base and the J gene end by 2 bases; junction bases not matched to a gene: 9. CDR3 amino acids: CASSQAGQGASTPYNEQFF. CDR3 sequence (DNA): TGTGCCAGCAGCCAAGCGGGACAGGGGGCGTCGACTCCCTACAATGAGCAGTTCTTC.

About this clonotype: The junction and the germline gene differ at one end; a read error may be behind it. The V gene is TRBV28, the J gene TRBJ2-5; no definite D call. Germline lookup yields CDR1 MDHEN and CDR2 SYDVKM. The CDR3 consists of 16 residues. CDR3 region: CAGSSITLLGQETQYF. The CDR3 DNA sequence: TGTGCCGGCAGTTCCATTACCCTTCTAGGACAAGAGACCCAGTACTTC.

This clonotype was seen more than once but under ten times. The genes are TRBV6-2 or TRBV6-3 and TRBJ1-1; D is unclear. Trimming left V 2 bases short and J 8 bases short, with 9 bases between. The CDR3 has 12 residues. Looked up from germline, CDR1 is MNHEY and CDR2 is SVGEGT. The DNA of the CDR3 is TGTGCCAGCAGTTACCCACATCCAGAAGCTTTCTTT. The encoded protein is CASSYPHPEAFF.

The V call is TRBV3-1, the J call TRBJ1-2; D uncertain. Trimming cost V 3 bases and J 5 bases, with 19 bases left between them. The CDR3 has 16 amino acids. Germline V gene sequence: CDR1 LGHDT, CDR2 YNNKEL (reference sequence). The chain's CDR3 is CASSQDKSFLTYGYTF. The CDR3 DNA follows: TGTGCCAGCAGCCAGGATAAGAGTTTTTTGACTTATGGCTACACCTTC.

CDR3 nucleotide sequence: TGTGCCAGCAGCGTAGCTGGGAGACTAGCGCGGACTAGCACAGATACGCAGTATTTT. Its protein product is CASSVAGRLARTSTDTQYF. The chain joins TRBV9 to TRBJ2-3, with 8 bases fitting TRBD2. Germline CDR1 SGDLS, CDR2 YYNGEE. CDR3 length: 19 residues. V was pared by 0 bases and J by 0 bases, with 12 bases of the junction left unmatched.

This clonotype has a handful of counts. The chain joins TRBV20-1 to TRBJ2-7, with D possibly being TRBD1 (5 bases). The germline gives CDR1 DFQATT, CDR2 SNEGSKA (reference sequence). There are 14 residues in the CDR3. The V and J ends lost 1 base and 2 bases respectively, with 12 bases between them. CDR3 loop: CSARGNRNPYEQYF. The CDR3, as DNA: TGCAGTGCTAGAGGCAACAGGAACCCCTACGAGCAGTACTTC.

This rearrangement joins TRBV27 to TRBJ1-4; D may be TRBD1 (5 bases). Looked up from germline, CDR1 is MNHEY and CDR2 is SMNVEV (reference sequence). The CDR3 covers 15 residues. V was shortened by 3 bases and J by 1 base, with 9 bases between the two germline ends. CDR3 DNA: TGTGCCAGCAGTTTTCGGGGGGTAACTAATGAAAAACTGTTTTTT. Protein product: CASSFRGVTNEKLFF.

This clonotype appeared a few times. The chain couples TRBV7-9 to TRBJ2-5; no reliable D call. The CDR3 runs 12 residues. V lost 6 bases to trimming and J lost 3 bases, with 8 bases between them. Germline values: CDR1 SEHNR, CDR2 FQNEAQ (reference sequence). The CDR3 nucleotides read TGTGCCAGCAGTGGGATGAAAGAGACCCAGTACTTC. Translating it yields CASSGMKETQYF.

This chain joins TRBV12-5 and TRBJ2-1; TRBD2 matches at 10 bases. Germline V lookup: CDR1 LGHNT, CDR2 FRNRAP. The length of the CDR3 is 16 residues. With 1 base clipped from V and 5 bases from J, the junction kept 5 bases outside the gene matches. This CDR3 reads CASGLDTSGNHNEQFF. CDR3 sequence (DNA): TGTGCTAGTGGTTTGGATACTAGCGGGAACCACAATGAGCAGTTCTTC.

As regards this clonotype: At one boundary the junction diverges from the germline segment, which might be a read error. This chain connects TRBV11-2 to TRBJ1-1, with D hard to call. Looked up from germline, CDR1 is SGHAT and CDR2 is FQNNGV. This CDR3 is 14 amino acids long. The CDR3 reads CASNPPWSNTEAFF. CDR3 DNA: TGTGCCAGCAACCCTCCTTGGTCGAACACTGAGGCTTTCTTT. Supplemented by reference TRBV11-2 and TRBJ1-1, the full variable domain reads EAGVAQSPRYKIIEKRQSVAFWCNPISGHATLYWYQQILGQGPKLLIQFQNNGVVDDSQLPKDRFSAERLKGVDSTLKIQPAKLEDSAVYLCASNPPWSNTEAFFGQGTRLTVV.

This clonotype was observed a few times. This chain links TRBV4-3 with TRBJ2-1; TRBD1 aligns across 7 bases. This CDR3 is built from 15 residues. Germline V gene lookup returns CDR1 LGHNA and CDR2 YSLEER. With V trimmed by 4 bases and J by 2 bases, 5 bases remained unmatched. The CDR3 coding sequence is TGCGCCAGCAGCCTCAATACAGGGGCCTACAATGAGCAGTTCTTC. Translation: CASSLNTGAYNEQFF.

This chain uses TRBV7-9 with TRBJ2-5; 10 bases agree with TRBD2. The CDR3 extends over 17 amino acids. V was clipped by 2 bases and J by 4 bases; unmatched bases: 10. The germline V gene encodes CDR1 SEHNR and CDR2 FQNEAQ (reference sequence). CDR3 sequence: CASSLPVASGGPETQYF. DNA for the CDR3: TGTGCCAGCAGCTTACCCGTGGCTAGCGGGGGCCCAGAGACCCAGTACTTC.

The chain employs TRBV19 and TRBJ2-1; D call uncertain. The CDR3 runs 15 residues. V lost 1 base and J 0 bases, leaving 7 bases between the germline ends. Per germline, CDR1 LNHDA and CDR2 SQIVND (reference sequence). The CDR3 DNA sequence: TGTGCCAGTAGTATAGGTATGAGCTCCTACAATGAGCAGTTCTTC. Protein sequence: CASSIGMSSYNEQFF.

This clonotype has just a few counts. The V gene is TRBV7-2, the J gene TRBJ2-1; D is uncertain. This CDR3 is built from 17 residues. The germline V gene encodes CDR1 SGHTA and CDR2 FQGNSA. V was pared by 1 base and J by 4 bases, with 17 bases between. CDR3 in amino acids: CASSLERGSSGYNEQFF. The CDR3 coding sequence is TGTGCCAGCAGCTTAGAGCGTGGTAGTAGTGGTTACAATGAGCAGTTCTTC.

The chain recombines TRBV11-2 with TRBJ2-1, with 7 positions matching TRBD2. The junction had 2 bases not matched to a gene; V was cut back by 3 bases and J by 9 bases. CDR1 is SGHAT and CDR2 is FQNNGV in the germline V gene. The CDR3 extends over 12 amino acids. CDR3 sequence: CASSFGLGEQFF. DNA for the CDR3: TGTGCCAGCAGCTTCGGACTAGGTGAGCAGTTCTTC. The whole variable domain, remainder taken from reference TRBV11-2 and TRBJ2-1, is EAGVAQSPRYKIIEKRQSVAFWCNPISGHATLYWYQQILGQGPKLLIQFQNNGVVDDSQLPKDRFSAERLKGVDSTLKIQPAKLEDSAVYLCASSFGLGEQFFGPGTRLTVL.

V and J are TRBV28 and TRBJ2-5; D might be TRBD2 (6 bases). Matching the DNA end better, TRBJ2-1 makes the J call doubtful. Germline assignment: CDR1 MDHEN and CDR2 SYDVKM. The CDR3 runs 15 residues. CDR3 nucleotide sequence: TGTGCCAGCGTGCTTTCGCGGGGAGACTACAATGAGCAGTTCTTC. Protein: CASVLSRGDYNEQFF.

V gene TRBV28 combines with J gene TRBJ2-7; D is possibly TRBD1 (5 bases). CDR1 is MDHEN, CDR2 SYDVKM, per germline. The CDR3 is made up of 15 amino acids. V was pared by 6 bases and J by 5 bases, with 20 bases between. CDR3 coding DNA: TGTGCCAGCAGACCCCGGACATCCGCTCCCCACGAGCAGTACTTC. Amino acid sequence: CASRPRTSAPHEQYF.

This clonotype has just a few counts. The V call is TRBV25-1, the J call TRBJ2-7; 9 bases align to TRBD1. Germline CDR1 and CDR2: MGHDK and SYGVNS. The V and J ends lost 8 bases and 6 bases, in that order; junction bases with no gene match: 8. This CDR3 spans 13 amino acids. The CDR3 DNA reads TGTGCCAGCCGTAGGACAGGGGAAGGCGAGCAGTACTTC. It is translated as CASRRTGEGEQYF.

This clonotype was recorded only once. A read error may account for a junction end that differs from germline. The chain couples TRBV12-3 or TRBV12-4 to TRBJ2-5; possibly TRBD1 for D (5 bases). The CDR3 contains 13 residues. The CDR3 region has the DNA TGCGCCAGCAGTTTAAGGGGTAAAGGAGCCCAGTACTTC. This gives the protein CASSLRGKGAQYF.

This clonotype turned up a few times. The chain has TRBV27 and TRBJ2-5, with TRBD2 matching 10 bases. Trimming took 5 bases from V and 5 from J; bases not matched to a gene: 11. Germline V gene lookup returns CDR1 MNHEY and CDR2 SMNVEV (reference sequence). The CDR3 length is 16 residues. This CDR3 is CASSPIAGGRRETQYF. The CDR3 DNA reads TGTGCCAGCAGTCCCATAGCGGGAGGAAGAAGGGAGACCCAGTACTTC.